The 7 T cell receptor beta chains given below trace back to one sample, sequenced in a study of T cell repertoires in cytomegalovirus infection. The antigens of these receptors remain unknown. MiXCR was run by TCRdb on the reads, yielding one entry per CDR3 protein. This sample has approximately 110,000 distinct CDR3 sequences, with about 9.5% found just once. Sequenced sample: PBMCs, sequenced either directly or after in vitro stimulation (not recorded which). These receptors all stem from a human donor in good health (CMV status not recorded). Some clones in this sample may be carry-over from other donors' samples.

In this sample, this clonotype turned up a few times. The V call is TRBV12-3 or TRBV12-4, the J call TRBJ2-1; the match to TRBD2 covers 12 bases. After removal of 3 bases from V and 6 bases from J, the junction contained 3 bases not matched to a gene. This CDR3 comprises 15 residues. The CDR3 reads CASSLLAGGFNEQFF. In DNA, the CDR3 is TGTGCCAGCAGTTTGCTAGCGGGAGGGTTCAATGAGCAGTTCTTC.

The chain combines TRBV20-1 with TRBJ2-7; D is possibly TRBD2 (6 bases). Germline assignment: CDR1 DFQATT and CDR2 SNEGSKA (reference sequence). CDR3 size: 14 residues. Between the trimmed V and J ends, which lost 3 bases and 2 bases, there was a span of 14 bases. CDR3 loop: CSARPAGSTYEQYF. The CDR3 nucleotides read TGCAGTGCTAGGCCAGCGGGCTCTACCTACGAGCAGTACTTC.

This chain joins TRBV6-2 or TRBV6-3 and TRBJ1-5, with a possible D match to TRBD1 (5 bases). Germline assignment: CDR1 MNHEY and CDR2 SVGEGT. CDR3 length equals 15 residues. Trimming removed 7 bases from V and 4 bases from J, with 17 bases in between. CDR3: CASTEPGRMNQPQHF. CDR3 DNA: TGTGCCAGCACCGAACCGGGACGGATGAATCAGCCCCAGCATTTT.

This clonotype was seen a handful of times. In DNA form, the CDR3 reads TGCGCCAGCAGCTACCGACCGGGACAGGGCAACGAGCAGTACTTC. Translation gives CASSYRPGQGNEQYF. The chain couples TRBV4-1 to TRBJ2-7; TRBD1 matches 9 bases. This CDR3 has 15 amino acids. With V trimmed by 5 bases and J by 5 bases, 10 bases remained unmatched. Germline V gives CDR1 MGHRA, CDR2 YSYEKL.

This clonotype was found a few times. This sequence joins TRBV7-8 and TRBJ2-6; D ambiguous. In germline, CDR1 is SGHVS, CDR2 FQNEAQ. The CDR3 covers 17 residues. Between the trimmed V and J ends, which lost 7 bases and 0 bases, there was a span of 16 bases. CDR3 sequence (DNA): TGTGCCAGCATCCTACACCCCCATAACTCTGGGGCCAACGTCCTGACTTTC. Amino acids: CASILHPHNSGANVLTF.

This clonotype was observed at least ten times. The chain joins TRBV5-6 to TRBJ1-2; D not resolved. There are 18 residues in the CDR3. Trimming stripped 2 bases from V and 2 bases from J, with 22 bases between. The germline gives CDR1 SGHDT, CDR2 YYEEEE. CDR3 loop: CASSFFGQPSKFNYGYTF. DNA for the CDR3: TGTGCCAGCAGCTTTTTTGGGCAGCCCTCTAAGTTCAACTATGGCTACACCTTC.

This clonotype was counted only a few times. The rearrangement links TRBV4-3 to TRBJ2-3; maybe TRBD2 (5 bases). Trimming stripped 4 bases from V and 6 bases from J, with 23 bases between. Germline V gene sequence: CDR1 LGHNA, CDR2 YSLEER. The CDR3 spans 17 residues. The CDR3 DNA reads TGCGCCAGCAGCCCTAAGCTGGAGGACGCACCCATGGATACGCAGTATTTT. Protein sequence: CASSPKLEDAPMDTQYF.